This TCR beta chain was sequenced during a study of memory CD4+ T cells and cytomegalovirus serostatus. Study-wide points: About 40% of the roughly 160 known CMV-associated TCRbeta sequences appeared in CD4+ memory.

With respect to this clone: Its antigen is not identified.

Sequenced by immunoSEQ multiplex PCR; TCRdb stores in-frame clones only, minus some. This table holds about 39,000 clones, nearly 80% found once. Single viable CD3+CD4+CD8-CD45RO+ cells were sorted as the memory CD4+ T cells. Positive selection with CD4 microbeads enriched total CD4+ T cells. This receptor was taken from an adult in good health and CMV-seronegative. The sequencing input was memory CD4+ T cells from blood.

DNA for the CDR3: TGTGCCAGCAGCTTGTATGGGGGGGCAGATACGCAGTATTTT. Encoded protein: CASSLYGGADTQYF. The chain joins TRBV5-8 to TRBJ2-3, with 7 bases matching TRBD2. CDR1 SGHTS and CDR2 YDEGEE come from the germline V gene. The CDR3 extends over 14 amino acids. The V gene end was trimmed by 1 base and the J gene end by 4 bases; junction bases not matched to a gene: 3.